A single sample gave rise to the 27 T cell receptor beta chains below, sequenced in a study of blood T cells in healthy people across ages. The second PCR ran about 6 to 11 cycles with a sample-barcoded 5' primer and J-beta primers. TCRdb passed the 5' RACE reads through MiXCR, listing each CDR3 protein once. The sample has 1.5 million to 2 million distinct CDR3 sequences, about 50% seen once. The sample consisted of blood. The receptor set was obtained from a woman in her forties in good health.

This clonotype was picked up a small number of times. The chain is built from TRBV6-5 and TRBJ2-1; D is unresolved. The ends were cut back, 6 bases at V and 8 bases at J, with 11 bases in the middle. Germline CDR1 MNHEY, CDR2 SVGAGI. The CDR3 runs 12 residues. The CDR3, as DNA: TGTGCCAGCAGCCCTCAATTCGATGAGCAGTTCTTC. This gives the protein CASSPQFDEQFF.

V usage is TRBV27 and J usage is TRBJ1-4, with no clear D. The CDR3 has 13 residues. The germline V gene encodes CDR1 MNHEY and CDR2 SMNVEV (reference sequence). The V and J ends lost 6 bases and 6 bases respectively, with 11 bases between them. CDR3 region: CASREVGDEKLFF. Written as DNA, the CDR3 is TGTGCCAGCAGGGAGGTTGGGGATGAAAAACTGTTTTTT. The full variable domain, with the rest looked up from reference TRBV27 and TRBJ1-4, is EAQVTQNPRYLITVTGKKLTVTCSQNMNHEYMSWYRQDPGLGLRQIYYSMNVEVTDKGDVPEGYKVSRKEKRNFPLILESPSPNQTSLYFCASREVGDEKLFFGSGTQLSVL.

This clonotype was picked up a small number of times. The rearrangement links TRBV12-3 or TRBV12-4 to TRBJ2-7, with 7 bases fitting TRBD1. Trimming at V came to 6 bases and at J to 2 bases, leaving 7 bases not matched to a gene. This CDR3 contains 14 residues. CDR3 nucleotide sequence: TGTGCCAGCAGCCGGGACAGCGTGACCTACGAGCAGTACTTC. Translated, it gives CASSRDSVTYEQYF.

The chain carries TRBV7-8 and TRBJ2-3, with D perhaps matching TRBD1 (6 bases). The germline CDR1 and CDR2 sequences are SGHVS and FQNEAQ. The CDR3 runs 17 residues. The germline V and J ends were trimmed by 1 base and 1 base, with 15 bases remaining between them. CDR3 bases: TGTGCCAGCAGCTTAGGAGGGACACCCTTTCGCACAGATACGCAGTATTTT. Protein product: CASSLGGTPFRTDTQYF. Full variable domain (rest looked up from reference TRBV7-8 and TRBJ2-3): GAGVSQSPRYKVAKRGQDVALRCDPISGHVSLFWYQQALGQGPEFLTYFQNEAQLDKSGLPSDRFFAERPEGSVSTLKIQRTQQEDSAVYLCASSLGGTPFRTDTQYFGPGTRLTVL.

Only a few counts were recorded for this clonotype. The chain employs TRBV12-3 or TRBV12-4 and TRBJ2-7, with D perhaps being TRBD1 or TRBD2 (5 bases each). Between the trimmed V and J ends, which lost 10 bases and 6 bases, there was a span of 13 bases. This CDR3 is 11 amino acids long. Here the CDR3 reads CATGRAGEQYF. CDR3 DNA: TGTGCCACAGGGCGGGCGGGCGAGCAGTACTTC.

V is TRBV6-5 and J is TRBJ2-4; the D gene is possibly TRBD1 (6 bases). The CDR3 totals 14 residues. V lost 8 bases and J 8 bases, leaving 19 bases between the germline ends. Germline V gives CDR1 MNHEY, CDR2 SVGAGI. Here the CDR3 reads CASANSGTLDIQYF. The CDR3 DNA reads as TGTGCCAGCGCCAATTCCGGGACACTGGACATTCAGTACTTC.

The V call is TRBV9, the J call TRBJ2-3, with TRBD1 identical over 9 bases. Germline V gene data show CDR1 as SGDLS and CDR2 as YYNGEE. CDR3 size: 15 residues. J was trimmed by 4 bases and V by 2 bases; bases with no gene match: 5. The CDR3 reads CASSVGQGRADTQYF. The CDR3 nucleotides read TGTGCCAGCAGCGTGGGACAGGGAAGGGCAGATACGCAGTATTTT.

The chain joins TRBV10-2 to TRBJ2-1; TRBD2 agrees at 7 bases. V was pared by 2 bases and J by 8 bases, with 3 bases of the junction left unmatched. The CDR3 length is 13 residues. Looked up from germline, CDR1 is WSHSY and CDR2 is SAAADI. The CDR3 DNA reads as TGCGCCAGCAGTGAGAGCGGGGTAGATGAGCAGTTCTTC. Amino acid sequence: CASSESGVDEQFF.

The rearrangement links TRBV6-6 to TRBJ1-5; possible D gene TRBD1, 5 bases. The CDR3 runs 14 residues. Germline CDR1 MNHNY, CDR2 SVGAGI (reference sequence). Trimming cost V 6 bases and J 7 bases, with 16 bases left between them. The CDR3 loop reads CASRDGGRGQPQHF. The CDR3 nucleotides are TGTGCCAGCAGAGATGGGGGTCGGGGACAGCCCCAGCATTTT.

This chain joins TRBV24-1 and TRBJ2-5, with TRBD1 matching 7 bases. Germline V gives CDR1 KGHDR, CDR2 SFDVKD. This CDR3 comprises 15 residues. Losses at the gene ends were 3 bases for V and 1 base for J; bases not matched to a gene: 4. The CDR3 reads CATSDLRTGQETQYF. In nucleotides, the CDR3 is TGTGCCACCAGTGATCTTCGGACAGGCCAAGAGACCCAGTACTTC.

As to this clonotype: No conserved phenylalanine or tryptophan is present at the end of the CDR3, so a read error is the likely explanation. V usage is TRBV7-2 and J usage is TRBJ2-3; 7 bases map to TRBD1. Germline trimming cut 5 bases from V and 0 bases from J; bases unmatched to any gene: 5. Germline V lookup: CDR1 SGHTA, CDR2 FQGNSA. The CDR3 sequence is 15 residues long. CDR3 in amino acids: CASSLGTVSTDTQYL. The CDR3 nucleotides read TGTGCCAGCAGCCTCGGGACAGTTAGCACAGATACGCAGTATTTG.

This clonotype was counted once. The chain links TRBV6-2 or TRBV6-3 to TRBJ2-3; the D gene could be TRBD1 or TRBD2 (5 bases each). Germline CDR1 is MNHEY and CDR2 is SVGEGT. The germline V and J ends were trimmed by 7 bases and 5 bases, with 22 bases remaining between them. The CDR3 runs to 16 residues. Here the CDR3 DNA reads TGTGCCAGCATCGGTGGGGACCTACGCTACGAAGATACGCAGTATTTT. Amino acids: CASIGGDLRYEDTQYF.

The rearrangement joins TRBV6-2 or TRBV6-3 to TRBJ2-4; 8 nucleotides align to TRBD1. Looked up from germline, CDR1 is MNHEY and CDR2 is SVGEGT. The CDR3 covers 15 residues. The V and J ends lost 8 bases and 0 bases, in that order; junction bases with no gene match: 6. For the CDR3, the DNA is TGTGCCAGCGGACAGGGATTGCTAGCCAAAAACATTCAGTACTTC. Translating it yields CASGQGLLAKNIQYF.

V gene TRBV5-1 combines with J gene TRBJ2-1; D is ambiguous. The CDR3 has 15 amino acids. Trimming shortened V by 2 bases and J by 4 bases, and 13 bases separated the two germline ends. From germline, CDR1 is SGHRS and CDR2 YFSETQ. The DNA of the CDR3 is TGCGCCAGCAGCTTTAGTTTCGACCTTTACAATGAGCAGTTCTTC. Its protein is CASSFSFDLYNEQFF.

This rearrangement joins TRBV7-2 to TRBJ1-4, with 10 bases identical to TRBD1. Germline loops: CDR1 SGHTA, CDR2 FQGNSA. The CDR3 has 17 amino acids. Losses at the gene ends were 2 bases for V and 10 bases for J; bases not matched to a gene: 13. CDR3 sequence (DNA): TGTGCCAGCAGCTTACTGACAGGGGGCGGGGGTTCCGGAAAACTGTTTTTT. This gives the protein CASSLLTGGGGSGKLFF.

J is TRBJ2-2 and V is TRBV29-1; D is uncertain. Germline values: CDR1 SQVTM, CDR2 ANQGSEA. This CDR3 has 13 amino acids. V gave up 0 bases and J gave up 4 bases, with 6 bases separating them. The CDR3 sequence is CSVEDISTGELFF. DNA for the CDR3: TGCAGCGTTGAAGATATCTCCACCGGGGAGCTGTTTTTT.

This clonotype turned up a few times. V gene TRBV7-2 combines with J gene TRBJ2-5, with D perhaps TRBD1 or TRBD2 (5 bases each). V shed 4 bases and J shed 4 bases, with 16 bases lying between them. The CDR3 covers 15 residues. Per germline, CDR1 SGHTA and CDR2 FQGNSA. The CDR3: CASSSGLRAPETQYF. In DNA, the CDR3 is TGTGCCAGCAGCTCAGGGTTGAGGGCTCCAGAGACCCAGTACTTC. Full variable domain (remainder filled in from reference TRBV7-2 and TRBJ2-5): GAGVSQSPSNKVTEKGKDVELRCDPISGHTALYWYRQSLGQGLEFLIYFQGNSAPDKSGLPSDRFSAERTGGSVSTLTIQRTQQEDSAVYLCASSSGLRAPETQYFGPGTRLLVL.

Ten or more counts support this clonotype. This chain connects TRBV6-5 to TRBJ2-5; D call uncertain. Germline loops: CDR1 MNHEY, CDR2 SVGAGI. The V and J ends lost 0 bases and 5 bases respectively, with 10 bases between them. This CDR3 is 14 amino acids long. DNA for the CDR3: TGTGCCAGCAGTTACTCGAATAGTGGCGAGACCCAGTACTTC. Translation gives CASSYSNSGETQYF.

The CDR3: CASSQLGARRGSGANVLTF. The CDR3 region has the DNA TGTGCCAGCAGCCAACTTGGGGCCCGACGTGGCTCTGGGGCCAACGTCCTGACTTTC. V is TRBV3-1 and J is TRBJ2-6; D may be TRBD1 (5 bases). CDR1 and CDR2 (germline): LGHDT, YNNKEL (reference sequence). The germline V and J ends were trimmed by 2 bases and 0 bases, with 17 bases remaining between them. CDR3 length: 19 amino acids. Together with reference TRBV3-1 and TRBJ2-6, the CDR3 gives the full variable domain: DTAVSQTPKYLVTQMGNDKSIKCEQNLGHDTMYWYKQDSKKFLKIMFSYNNKELIINETVPNRFSPKSPDKAHLNLHINSLELGDSAVYFCASSQLGARRGSGANVLTFGAGSRLTVL.

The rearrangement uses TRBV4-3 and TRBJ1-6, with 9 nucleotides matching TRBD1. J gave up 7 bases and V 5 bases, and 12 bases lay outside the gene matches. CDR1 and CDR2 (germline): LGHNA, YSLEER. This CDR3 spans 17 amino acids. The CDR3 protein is CASSEGLQGAKNSPLHF. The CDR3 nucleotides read TGCGCCAGCAGCGAAGGACTACAGGGGGCGAAAAATTCACCCCTCCACTTT.

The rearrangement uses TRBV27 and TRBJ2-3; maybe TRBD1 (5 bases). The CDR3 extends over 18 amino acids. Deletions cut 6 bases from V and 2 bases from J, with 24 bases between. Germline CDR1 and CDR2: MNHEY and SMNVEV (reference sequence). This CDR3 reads CASSFEEPGRAATDTQYF. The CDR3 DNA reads TGTGCCAGCAGCTTTGAGGAGCCGGGCAGGGCAGCCACAGATACGCAGTATTTT.

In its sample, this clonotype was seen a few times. The CDR3 DNA is TGCAGTGCTAGAGATGTTCCCGGTACCCAGTACTTC. Amino acids: CSARDVPGTQYF. The rearrangement links TRBV20-1 to TRBJ2-5; no reliable D call. Per germline, CDR1 DFQATT and CDR2 SNEGSKA (reference sequence). V lost 0 bases to trimming and J lost 8 bases, with 10 bases between them. This CDR3 region has 12 residues.

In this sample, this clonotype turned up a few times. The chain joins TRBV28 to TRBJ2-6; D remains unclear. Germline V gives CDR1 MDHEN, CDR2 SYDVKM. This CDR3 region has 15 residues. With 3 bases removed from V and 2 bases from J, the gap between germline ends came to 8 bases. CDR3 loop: CASSFRNTGANVLTF. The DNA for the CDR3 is TGTGCCAGCAGTTTCCGGAATACTGGGGCCAACGTCCTGACTTTC.

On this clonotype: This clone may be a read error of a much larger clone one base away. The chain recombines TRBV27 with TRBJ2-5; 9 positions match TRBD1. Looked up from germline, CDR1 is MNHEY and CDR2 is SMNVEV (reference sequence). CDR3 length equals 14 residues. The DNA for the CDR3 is TGTGCCAGCAGTTGGGGACAGGGTCAAGGGACCCAGTACTTC. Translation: CASSWGQGQGTQYF.

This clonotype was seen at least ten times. The DNA of the CDR3 is TGCGCCAGCAGCTTGCGCCAGGGCCTCTCCTACGAGCAGTACTTC. Encoded protein: CASSLRQGLSYEQYF. The chain combines TRBV5-1 with TRBJ2-7, with a tentative D call TRBD1 (5 bases). Deletions cut 1 base from V and 0 bases from J, with 11 bases between. CDR3 length equals 15 residues. The germline V gene encodes CDR1 SGHRS and CDR2 YFSETQ.

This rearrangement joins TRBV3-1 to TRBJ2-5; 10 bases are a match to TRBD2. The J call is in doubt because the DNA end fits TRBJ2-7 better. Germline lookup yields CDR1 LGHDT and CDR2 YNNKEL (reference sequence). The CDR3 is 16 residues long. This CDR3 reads CASSVASGGLQSEQYF. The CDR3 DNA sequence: TGTGCCAGCAGCGTGGCTAGCGGGGGACTACAAAGCGAGCAGTACTTC.

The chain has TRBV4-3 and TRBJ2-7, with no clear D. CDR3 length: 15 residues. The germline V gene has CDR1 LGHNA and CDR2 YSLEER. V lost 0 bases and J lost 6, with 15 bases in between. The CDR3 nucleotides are TGCGCCAGCAGCCAAGACGGGCAGGCCCTTGGCGAGCAGTACTTC. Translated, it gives CASSQDGQALGEQYF.